Below are 10 T cell receptor beta chains sequenced from a single sample in a study of cytomegalovirus exposure and HLA in healthy donors. Primers: 60 Vbeta forward and 13 Jbeta reverse. Here immunoSEQ multiplex PCR was the method, and the copy in TCRdb shows in-frame clones only, minus some. Here the sample spans 100,000 to 150,000 clones, approximately 10% being singletons. Sequencing was performed on PBMCs. These receptors all stem from a woman in her 40s in good health and CMV-seropositive.

This chain joins TRBV20-1 and TRBJ1-2; a weak D match, TRBD1 (6 bases). V was pared by 6 bases and J by 5 bases, with 10 bases between. From germline, CDR1 is DFQATT and CDR2 SNEGSKA (reference sequence). The CDR3 totals 11 residues. The CDR3 nucleotides read TGCAGTGCGGAAACAGGGTATGGCTACACCTTC. The encoded protein is CSAETGYGYTF.

The chain combines TRBV4-3 with TRBJ2-2; 7 nucleotides align to TRBD1. J was trimmed by 3 bases and V by 7 bases; bases with no gene match: 5. The length of the CDR3 is 14 residues. Germline V gives CDR1 LGHNA, CDR2 YSLEER. CDR3 DNA: TGCGCCAGCATCCCCGACAGGGACACCGGGGAGCTGTTTTTT. This sequence encodes CASIPDRDTGELFF.

The table lists this clone with a few counts. The chain is built from TRBV9 and TRBJ1-5; D is unresolved. The CDR3 extends over 14 amino acids. The ends were cut back, 3 bases at V and 0 bases at J, with 7 bases in the middle. The germline V gene has CDR1 SGDLS and CDR2 YYNGEE. CDR3: CASSETSSNQPQHF. In DNA, the CDR3 is TGTGCCAGCAGCGAAACCAGTAGCAATCAGCCCCAGCATTTT.

This clone was seen more than once but under ten times. The chain links TRBV7-7 to TRBJ2-5; 7 nucleotides line up with TRBD1. V dropped 4 bases and J dropped 7; count of bases not matched to a gene: 9. CDR1 and CDR2 from the germline V gene are SSHAT and FNYEAQ (reference sequence). The CDR3 runs to 14 residues. The CDR3 reads CASSSGTAAGTQYF. CDR3 nucleotide sequence: TGTGCCAGCAGCTCCGGGACAGCAGCAGGGACCCAGTACTTC.

This clone was recorded a few times. The rearrangement links TRBV11-3 to TRBJ2-7; D is perhaps TRBD1 (6 bases). The CDR3 has 12 residues. V gave up 0 bases and J gave up 11 bases, with 11 bases separating them. Per germline, CDR1 SGHNT and CDR2 YENEEA. The CDR3 is CASSLDGTSEYF. CDR3 nucleotide sequence: TGTGCCAGCAGCTTAGACGGGACAAGCGAGTACTTC.

The chain links TRBV5-1 to TRBJ2-1; TRBD2 agrees at 8 bases. J gave up 4 bases and V 1 base, and 4 bases lay outside the gene matches. Per germline, CDR1 SGHRS and CDR2 YFSETQ. The CDR3 is 15 residues long. The CDR3 loop reads CASSLQAGDYNEQFF. DNA of the CDR3: TGCGCCAGCAGCTTGCAAGCGGGGGATTACAATGAGCAGTTCTTC.

Within the sample, this clone is large (0.1 to 1%). This specimen includes other DNA sequences encoding the same CDR3. The J gene is TRBJ2-7, the V gene TRBV2, with unresolved D. Per germline, CDR1 SNHLY and CDR2 FYNNEI. The V and J ends lost 4 bases and 0 bases respectively, with 4 bases between them. This CDR3 is built from 12 residues. For the CDR3, the DNA is TGTGCCAGCAGTGGGCCCTCCTACGAGCAGTACTTC. Translating it yields CASSGPSYEQYF.

This chain links TRBV7-3 with TRBJ1-2, with 9 positions matching TRBD1. The CDR3 is made up of 13 amino acids. Trimming removed 4 bases from V and 6 bases from J; junction bases left unmatched: 3. In germline, CDR1 is SGHTA, CDR2 FQGTGA. CDR3 DNA: TGTGCCAGCAGCTCCCGACAGGGGGATGGCTACACCTTC. Translated: CASSSRQGDGYTF.

V gene TRBV6-1 combines with J gene TRBJ2-7, with 9 bases that match TRBD1. V shed 2 bases and J 6 bases; nucleotides not matched to a gene: 11. The CDR3 extends over 16 amino acids. Germline V gives CDR1 MNHNS, CDR2 SASEGT. CDR3 loop: CASSEPPGTGLGEQYF. The CDR3 DNA is TGTGCCAGCAGTGAACCCCCCGGGACAGGGTTAGGCGAGCAGTACTTC.

This clone was counted at least ten times. The CDR3 nucleotides are TGCGCCAGCAGCTTGGGTACACCGATGGCTGAAGCTTTCTTT. This translates into CASSLGTPMAEAFF. The V gene is TRBV5-1, the J gene TRBJ1-1; no clear D. Germline V lookup: CDR1 SGHRS, CDR2 YFSETQ. Between the trimmed V and J ends, which lost 0 bases and 6 bases, there was a span of 12 bases. CDR3 length equals 14 residues.